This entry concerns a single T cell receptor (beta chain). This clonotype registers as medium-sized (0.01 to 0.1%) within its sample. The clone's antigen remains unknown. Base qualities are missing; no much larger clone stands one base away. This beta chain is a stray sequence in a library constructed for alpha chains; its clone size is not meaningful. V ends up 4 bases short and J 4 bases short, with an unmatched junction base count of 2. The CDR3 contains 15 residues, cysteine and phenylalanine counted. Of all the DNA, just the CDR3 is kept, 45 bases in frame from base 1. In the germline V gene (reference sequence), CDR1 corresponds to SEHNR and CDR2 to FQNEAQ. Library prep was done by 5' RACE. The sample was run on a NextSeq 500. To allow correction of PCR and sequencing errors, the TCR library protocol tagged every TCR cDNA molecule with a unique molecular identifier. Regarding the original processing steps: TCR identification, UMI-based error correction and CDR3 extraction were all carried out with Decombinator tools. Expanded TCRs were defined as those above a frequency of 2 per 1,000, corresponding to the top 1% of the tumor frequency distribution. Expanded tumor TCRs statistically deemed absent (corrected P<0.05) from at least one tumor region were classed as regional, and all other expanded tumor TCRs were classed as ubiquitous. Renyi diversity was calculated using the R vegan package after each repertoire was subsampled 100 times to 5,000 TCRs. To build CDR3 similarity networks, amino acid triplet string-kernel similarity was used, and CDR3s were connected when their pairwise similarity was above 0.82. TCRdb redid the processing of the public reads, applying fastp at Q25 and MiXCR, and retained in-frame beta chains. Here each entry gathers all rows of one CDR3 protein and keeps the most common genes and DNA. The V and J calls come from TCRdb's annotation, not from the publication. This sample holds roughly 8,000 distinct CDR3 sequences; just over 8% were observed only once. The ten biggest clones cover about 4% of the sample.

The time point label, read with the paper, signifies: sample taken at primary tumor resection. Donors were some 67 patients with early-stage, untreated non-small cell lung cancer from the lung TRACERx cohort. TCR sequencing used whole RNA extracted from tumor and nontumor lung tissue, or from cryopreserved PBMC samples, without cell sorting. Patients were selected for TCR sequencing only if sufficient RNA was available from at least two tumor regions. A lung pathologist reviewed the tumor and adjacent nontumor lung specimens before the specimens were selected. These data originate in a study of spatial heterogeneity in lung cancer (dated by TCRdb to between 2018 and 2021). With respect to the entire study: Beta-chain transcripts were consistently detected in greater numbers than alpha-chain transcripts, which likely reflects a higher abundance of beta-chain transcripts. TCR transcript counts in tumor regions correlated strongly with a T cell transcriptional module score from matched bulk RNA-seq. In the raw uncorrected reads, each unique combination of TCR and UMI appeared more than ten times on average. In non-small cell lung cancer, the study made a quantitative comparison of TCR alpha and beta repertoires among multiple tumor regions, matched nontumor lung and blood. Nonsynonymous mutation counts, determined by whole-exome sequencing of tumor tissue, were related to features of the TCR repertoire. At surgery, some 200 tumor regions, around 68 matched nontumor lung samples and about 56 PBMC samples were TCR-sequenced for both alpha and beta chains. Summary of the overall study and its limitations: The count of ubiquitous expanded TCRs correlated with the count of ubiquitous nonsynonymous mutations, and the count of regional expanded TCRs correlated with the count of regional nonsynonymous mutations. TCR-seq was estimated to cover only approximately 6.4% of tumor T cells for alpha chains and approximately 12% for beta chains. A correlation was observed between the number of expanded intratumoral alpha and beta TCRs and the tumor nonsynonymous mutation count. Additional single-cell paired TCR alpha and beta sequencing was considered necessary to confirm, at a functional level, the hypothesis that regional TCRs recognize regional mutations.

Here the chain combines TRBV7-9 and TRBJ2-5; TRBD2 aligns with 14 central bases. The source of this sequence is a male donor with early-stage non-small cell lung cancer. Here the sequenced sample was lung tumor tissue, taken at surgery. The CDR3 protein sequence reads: CASSSGLAGVETQYF. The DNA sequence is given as TGTGCCAGCAGCTCGGGACTAGCGGGAGTAGAGACCCAGTACTTC.